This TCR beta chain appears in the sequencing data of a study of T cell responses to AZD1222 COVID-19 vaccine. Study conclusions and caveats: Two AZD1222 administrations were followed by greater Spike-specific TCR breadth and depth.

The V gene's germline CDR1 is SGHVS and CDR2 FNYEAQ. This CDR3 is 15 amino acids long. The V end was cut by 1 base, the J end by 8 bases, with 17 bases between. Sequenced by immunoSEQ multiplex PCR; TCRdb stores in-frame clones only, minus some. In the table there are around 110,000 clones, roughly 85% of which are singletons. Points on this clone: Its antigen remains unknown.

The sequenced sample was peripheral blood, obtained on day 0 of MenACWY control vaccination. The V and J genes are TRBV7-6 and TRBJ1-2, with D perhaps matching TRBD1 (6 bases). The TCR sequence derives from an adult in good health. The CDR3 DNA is TGTGCCAGCAGCTTAGGGGCAGGGGCCTATGAGGGCTACACCTTC. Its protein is CASSLGAGAYEGYTF. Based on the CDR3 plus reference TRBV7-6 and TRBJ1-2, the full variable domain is GAGVSQSPRYKVTKRGQDVALRCDPISGHVSLYWYRQALGQGPEFLTYFNYEAQQDKSGLPNDRFSAERPEGSISTLTIQRTEQRDSAMYRCASSLGAGAYEGYTFGSGTRLTVV.